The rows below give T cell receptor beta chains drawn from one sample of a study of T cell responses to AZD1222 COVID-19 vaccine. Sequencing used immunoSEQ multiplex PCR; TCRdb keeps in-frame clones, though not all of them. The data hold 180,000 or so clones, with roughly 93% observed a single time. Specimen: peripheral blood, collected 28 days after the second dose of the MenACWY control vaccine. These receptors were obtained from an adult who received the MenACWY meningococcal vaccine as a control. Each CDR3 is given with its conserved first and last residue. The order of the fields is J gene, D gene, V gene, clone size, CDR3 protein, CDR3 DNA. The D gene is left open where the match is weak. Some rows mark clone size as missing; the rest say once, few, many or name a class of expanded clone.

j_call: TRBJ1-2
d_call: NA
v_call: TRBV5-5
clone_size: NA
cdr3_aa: CASSLRRRDGYTF
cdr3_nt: TGTGCCAGCAGCTTGCGTCGAAGAGATGGCTACACCTTC

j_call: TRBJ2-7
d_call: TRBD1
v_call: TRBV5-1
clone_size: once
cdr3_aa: CASSAGQGGYEQYF
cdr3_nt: TGCGCCAGCAGCGCGGGACAGGGGGGCTACGAGCAGTACTTC

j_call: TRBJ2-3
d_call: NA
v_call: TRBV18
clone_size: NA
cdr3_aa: CASSPRGRGGTDTQYF
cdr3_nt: TGTGCCAGCTCACCACGGGGCAGGGGAGGCACAGATACGCAGTATTTT

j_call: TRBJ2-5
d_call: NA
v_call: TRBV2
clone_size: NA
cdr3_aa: CASRERQVQETQYF
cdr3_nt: TGTGCCAGCAGAGAGAGACAGGTACAAGAGACCCAGTACTTC

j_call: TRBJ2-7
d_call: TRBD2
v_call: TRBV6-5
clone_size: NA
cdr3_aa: CASSLKAGGLEQYF
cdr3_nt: TGTGCCAGCAGTTTAAAAGCGGGGGGTTTGGAGCAGTACTTC

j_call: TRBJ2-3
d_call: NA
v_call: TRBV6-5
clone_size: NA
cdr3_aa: CASRADRRGTDTQYF
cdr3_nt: TGTGCCAGCAGAGCCGACAGGCGAGGCACAGATACGCAGTATTTT

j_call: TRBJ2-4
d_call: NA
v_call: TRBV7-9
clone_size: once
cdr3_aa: CASSPRPRDSTENIQYF
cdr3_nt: TGTGCCAGCAGCCCGCGTCCCCGAGACAGCACGGAGAACATTCAGTACTTC

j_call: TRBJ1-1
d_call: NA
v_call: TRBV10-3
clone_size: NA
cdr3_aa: CAISSTGKDTEAFF
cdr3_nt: TGTGCCATCAGCTCGACAGGTAAAGACACTGAAGCTTTCTTT

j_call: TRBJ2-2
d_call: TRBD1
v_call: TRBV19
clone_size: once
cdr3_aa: CASSILETGSGTGELFF
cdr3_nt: TGTGCCAGTAGTATACTCGAGACAGGGAGCGGCACCGGGGAGCTGTTTTTT

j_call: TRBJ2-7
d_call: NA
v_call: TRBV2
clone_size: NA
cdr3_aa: CASSDNSYEQYF
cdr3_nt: TGTGCCAGCAGTGATAACAGCTACGAGCAGTACTTC

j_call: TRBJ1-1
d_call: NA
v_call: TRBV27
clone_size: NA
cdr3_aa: CASSLEGNTEAFF
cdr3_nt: TGTGCCAGCAGTTTGGAGGGGAACACTGAAGCTTTCTTT

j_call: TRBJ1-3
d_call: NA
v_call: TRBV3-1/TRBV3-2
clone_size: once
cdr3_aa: CASSHTGSGNTIYF
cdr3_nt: TGTGCCAGCAGCCACACAGGATCCGGAAACACCATATATTTT

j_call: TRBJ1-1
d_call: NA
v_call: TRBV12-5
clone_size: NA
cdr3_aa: CASGLALRGLRRDTEAFF
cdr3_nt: TGTGCTAGTGGTTTGGCTCTCCGGGGCCTCAGACGGGACACTGAAGCTTTCTTT

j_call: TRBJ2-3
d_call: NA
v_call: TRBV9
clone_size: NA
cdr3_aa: CASSVVGVDADTQYF
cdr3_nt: TGTGCCAGCAGCGTAGTCGGGGTCGACGCAGATACGCAGTATTTT

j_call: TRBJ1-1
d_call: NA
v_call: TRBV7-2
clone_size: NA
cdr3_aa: CASSLTANTEAFF
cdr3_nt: TGTGCCAGCAGCTTAACAGCAAACACTGAAGCTTTCTTT

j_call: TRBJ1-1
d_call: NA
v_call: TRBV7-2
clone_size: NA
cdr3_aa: CASSFNVPGEAFF
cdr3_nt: TGTGCCAGCAGCTTTAACGTTCCGGGTGAAGCTTTCTTT

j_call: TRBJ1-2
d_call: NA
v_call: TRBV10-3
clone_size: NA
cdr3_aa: CAISEGLNYGYTF
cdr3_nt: TGTGCCATCAGTGAGGGTCTAAACTATGGCTACACCTTC

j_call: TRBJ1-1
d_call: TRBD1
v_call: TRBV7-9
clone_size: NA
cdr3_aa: CASSPHGDSEAFF
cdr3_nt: TGTGCCAGCAGCCCCCATGGGGACAGTGAAGCTTTCTTT

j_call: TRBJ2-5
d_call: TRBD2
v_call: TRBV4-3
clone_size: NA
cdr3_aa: CASSQEPRTSGVGTQYF
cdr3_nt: TGCGCCAGCAGCCAAGAGCCGCGGACTAGCGGGGTCGGGACCCAGTACTTC

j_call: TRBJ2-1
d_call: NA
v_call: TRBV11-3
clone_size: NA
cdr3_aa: CASSSNGRGLYNEQFF
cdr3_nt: TGTGCCAGCAGCTCGAACGGACGAGGGTTATACAATGAGCAGTTCTTC

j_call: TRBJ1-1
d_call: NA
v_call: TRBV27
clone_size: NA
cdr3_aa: CASRYRVNTEAFF
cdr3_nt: TGTGCCAGCAGATACAGGGTAAACACTGAAGCTTTCTTT

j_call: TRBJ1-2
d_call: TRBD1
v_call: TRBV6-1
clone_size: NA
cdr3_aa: CASSEWTGSNYGYTF
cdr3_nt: TGTGCCAGCAGTGAATGGACAGGTTCCAACTATGGCTACACCTTC

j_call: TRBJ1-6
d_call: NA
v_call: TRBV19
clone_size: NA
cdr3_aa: CASTRGSYNSPLHF
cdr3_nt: TGTGCCAGTACTCGCGGCTCCTATAATTCACCCCTCCACTTT

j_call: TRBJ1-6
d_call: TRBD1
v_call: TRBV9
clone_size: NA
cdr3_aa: CASSPHTGGASPLHF
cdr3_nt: TGTGCCAGCAGCCCTCACACAGGGGGCGCTTCACCCCTCCACTTT

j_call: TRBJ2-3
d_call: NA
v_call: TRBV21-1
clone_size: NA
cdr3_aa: CASSMTRTDTQYF
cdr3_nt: TGTGCCAGCAGCATGACTCGCACAGATACGCAGTATTTT

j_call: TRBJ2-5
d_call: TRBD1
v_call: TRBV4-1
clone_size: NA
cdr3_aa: CASSLEPTGWETQYF
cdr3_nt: TGCGCCAGCAGCCTGGAACCGACAGGGTGGGAGACCCAGTACTTC

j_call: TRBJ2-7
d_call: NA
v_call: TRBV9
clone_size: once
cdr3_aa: CARVEQYF
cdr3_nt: TGTGCCAGGGTCGAGCAGTACTTC

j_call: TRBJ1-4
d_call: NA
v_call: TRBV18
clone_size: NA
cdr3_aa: CASSPTLEAAPEKLFF
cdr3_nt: TGTGCCAGCTCACCTACTTTGGAGGCGGCCCCTGAAAAACTGTTTTTT

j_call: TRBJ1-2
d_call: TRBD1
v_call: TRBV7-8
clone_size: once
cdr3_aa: CATRRADRGQANYGYTF
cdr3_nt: TGTGCCACCCGCCGAGCGGACAGGGGTCAAGCTAACTATGGCTACACCTTC

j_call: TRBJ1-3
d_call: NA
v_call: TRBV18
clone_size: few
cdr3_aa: CASSPPQGSGNTIYF
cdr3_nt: TGTGCCAGCTCACCACCGCAGGGTTCAGGAAACACCATATATTTT

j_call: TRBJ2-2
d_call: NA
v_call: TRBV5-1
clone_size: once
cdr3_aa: CASSLVVNTGELFF
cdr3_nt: TGCGCCAGCAGCTTGGTTGTAAACACCGGGGAGCTGTTTTTT

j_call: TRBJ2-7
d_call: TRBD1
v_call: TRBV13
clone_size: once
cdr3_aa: CASSGDRGPQQYF
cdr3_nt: TGTGCCAGCAGCGGCGACAGGGGGCCGCAGCAGTACTTC

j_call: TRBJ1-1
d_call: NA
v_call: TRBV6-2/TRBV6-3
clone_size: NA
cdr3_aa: CASSYVRGEAFF
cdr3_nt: TGTGCCAGCAGTTACGTCCGGGGGGAAGCTTTCTTT

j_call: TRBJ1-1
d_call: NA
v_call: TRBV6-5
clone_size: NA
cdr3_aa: CASSLMGGNTEAFF
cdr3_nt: TGTGCCAGCAGTTTGATGGGAGGTAACACTGAAGCTTTCTTT

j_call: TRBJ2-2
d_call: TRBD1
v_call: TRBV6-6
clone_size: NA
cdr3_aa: CASSRETGRVNTGELFF
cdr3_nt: TGTGCCAGCAGCCGAGAGACAGGGCGGGTGAACACCGGGGAGCTGTTTTTT

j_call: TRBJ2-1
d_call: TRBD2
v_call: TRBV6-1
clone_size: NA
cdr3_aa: CASSDQGGTSGGIEQFF
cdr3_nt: TGTGCCAGCAGTGACCAGGGTGGGACTAGCGGGGGAATTGAGCAGTTCTTC

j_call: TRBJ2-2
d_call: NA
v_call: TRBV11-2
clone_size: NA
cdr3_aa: CASSLRGSNTGELFF
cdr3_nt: TGTGCCAGCAGCCTGAGAGGGTCGAACACCGGGGAGCTGTTTTTT

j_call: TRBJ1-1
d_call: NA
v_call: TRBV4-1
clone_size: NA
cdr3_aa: CASSQEWSGLTEAFF
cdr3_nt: TGCGCCAGCAGCCAAGAATGGTCCGGGCTGACTGAAGCTTTCTTT

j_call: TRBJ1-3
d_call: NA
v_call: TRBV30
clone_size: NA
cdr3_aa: CALELAAGNTIYF
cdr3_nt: TGTGCCTTGGAACTGGCGGCTGGAAACACCATATATTTT

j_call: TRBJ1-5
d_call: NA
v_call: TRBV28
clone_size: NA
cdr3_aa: CASRPPRADRGNQPQHF
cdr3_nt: TGTGCCAGCAGACCACCCAGGGCCGACCGAGGCAATCAGCCCCAGCATTTT

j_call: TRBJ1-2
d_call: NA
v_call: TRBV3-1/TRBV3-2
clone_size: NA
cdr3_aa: CASSQEAYGYTF
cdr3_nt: TGTGCCAGCAGCCAAGAAGCATATGGCTACACCTTC

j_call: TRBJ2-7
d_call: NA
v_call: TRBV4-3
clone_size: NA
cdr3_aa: CASSQQLAAPYEQYF
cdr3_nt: TGCGCCAGCAGCCAACAATTAGCTGCGCCCTACGAGCAGTACTTC

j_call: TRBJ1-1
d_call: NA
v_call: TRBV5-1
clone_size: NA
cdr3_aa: CASSLGPGVSTEAFF
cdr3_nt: TGCGCCAGCAGCTTGGGGCCGGGAGTGAGCACTGAAGCTTTCTTT

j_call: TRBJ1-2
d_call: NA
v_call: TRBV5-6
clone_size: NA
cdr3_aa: CASKFKGSNYGYTF
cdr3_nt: TGTGCCAGCAAGTTTAAAGGGTCCAACTATGGCTACACCTTC

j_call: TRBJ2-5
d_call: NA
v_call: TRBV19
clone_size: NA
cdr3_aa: CASSTSKETQYF
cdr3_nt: TGTGCCAGTAGTACAAGTAAGGAGACCCAGTACTTC

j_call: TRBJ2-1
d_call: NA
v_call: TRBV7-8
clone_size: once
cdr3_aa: CASREQESSYNEQFF
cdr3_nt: TGTGCCAGCAGGGAACAGGAGAGCTCCTACAATGAGCAGTTCTTC

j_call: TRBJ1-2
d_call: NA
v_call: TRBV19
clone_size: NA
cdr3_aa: CASSPGTHNYGYTF
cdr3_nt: TGTGCCAGTAGTCCTGGGACCCACAACTATGGCTACACCTTC

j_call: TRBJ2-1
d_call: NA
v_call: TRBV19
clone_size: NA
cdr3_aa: CATARGDSSYNEQFF
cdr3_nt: TGTGCCACCGCGCGAGGCGACAGCTCCTACAATGAGCAGTTCTTC

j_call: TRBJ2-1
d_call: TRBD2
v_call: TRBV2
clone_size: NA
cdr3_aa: CASSLLAGAYNEQFF
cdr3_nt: TGTGCCAGCAGCTTACTAGCGGGGGCTTACAATGAGCAGTTCTTC

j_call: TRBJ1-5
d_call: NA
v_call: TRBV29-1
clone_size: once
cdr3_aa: CSVGKGSNQPQHF
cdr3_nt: TGCAGCGTTGGTAAGGGTAGCAATCAGCCCCAGCATTTT

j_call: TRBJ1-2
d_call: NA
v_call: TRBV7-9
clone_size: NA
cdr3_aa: CASSLSQGLHLNYGYTF
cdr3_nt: TGTGCCAGCAGCCTAAGCCAGGGTCTCCACTTGAACTATGGCTACACCTTC

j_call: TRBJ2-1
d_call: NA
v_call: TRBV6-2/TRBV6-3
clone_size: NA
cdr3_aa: CASSYAPGSSYNEQFF
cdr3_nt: TGTGCCAGCAGTTACGCCCCTGGGAGCTCCTACAATGAGCAGTTCTTC

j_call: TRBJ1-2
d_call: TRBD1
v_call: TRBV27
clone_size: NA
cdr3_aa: CASSLKTGDGYTF
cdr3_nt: TGTGCCAGCAGTCTGAAAACAGGGGATGGCTACACCTTC